The T cell receptor (beta chain) described here comes from a study of cytomegalovirus exposure and HLA in healthy donors. This CDR3 has 13 residues. From germline, CDR1 is SGHRS and CDR2 YFSETQ. J lost 2 bases, V lost 7 bases, and 3 bases had no gene match. This clone was counted a single time. Its specificity is unknown. Study results and caveats: As a later analysis revealed, most CMV-associated TCR beta chains appeared HLA-restricted. Presence/absence analyses treated sequencing depth as roughly uniform across donors. CMV serostatus was the sole immune exposure data available.

PCR amplification relied on 60 Vbeta primers (plus 13 Jbeta primers). Repertoires were generated with immunoSEQ multiplex PCR, while TCRdb's copy carries only in-frame clones and drops some. The table includes roughly 150,000 clones, roughly 80% detected once. Everyone who donated was a healthy bone marrow donor. The receptor's source is a female donor in good health and CMV-seronegative. The material sequenced was PBMCs. The chain is built from TRBV5-1 and TRBJ2-5; TRBD2 matches at 9 bases. The CDR3 region is CASALAGQETQYF. For the CDR3, the DNA is TGCGCCAGCGCCCTAGCGGGACAAGAGACCCAGTACTTC.